This T cell receptor (beta chain) was sequenced during a study of cytomegalovirus exposure and HLA in healthy donors (dated by TCRdb to 2015 to 2018). With respect to the entire study: An earlier analysis of more than 550 of the donors reported approximately 300 Gb of sequence data and 100 million to 120 million unique TCR beta sequences obtained from about 170 million T cells. Among the approximately 430 genotyped donors, approximately 82% belonged to the genetic ancestry cluster associated with self-reported Caucasian donors. An early release covering roughly 640 HLA-typed donors comprised about 300 gigabases of sequencing data and roughly 85 million unique TCR sequences. On average, around 240,000 unique TCR beta nucleotide sequences were sequenced per donor among a few hundred genotyped donors of the cohort, with about 19% of those sequences being non-productive. The study aimed to test whether signatures of past pathogen exposure could be identified by cataloging public T cell receptors. Donor age, sex, ethnicity and CMV serostatus were compiled alongside the repertoire data. In addition to the first cohort of 666 subjects, a separate validation cohort of approximately 120 different subjects was used. A later genetic analysis took genome-wide SNP genotypes for about 55% of the roughly 670 donors and used that subset as a discovery cohort. Five DR-DQ haplotypes were treated as single units for association and clustering because of strong linkage in the cohort. To study patterns of TCR occurrence, a later analysis re-analyzed previously published TCR beta repertoires from around 660 donors and added high-resolution HLA genotyping. The study used immunosequencing to profile the T cell repertoires of approximately 630 subjects and linked those repertoires to cytomegalovirus serostatus. Rather than drawing on any new phenotypic data, the later analysis identified candidate immune exposures from TCR beta sequences and the way those sequences occurred across donors. To decide whether each TCR beta V gene segment behaved as functional or pseudogenic, an earlier analysis of nearly 600 of the donors relied on high-throughput TCR beta sequencing. Every discovery cohort repertoire had been produced on one sequencing platform. To predict cytomegalovirus infection status, the study combined high-throughput TCR immunosequencing, statistical association of individual TCRs with disease status, and machine learning. Typing coverage differed by locus: A, B, C, DRB1 and DQB1 were typed in roughly 629-640 donors, DQA1 in about 560, DPA1 in 600 to 610, and DPB1 in 400 to 490. HLA typing covered class I and class II loci at four-digit resolution. Findings and caveats that apply to the study as a whole: A later analysis found that most CMV-associated TCR beta chains appeared HLA-restricted, with HLA associations seemingly driven largely by CMV exposure. An association between a missense DCLRE1C variant and V-gene and J-gene trimming of TCR beta chains was found in a later genetic analysis and replicated in an independent cohort. In a later analysis, several top co-occurrence clusters were reported to appear linked to parvovirus B19, influenza, CMV and Epstein-Barr virus. Strong co-occurrence of HLA alleles, especially DR and DQ, made assigning TCR associations to individual alleles difficult. Immune exposure information for the cohort was limited to CMV serostatus. Specific HLA alleles were associated with around 18,000 TCR beta sequences at a false discovery rate of 0.05 in a later analysis. The authors suggested that the approach could potentially be generalized to other disease states and immunological phenotypes. Across donors, most TCR sequences were observed very rarely, whereas some public TCRs were present in many individuals. Correlated functional status among segregating V segments might reflect linkage disequilibrium, but an unknown experimental factor could not be ruled out. The 87-base-pair reads could not distinguish some IMGT-functional V segments, including TRBV6-2 and TRBV6-3, so those segments were excluded. Sequencing depth was assumed to be roughly uniform across donors in the presence/absence analyses, though that assumption may not hold. A further reported finding was that TCR beta sequences accurately predicted the HLA-A and HLA-B alleles for most subjects in the first cohort. Some 15 rarely observed V segments, including chromosome 9 orphons, were excluded from the earlier analysis of several hundred of the donors because counts were too low. A later genetic analysis reported fewer N-insertions in productive TCRs among donors in an Asian-associated ancestry cluster than the roughly 700-donor mean. Because HLA typing was unavailable for some donors at each locus, only the typed subset was used in association tests. The cohort was sequenced for TCR beta chains only, and without alpha or paired-chain data the features that could be detected were limited. A few of the identified cytomegalovirus-associated TCR beta chains were confirmed in vitro to be specific for cytomegalovirus antigens. Compared with equally common non-associated chains, HLA-associated TCR beta chains in a later analysis were more clonally expanded and had lower generation probabilities. A later analysis found that TCR association rates varied across HLA loci, with DRB1 alleles showing the most associated TCRs and HLA-C alleles the fewest. In the study, 150 to 200 TCR beta chains were listed as associated with cytomegalovirus. In both the original and validation cohorts, the classifier was reported to diagnose cytomegalovirus status with high specificity and sensitivity. Broadly in line with IMGT annotations, most TCR beta V segments showed up in productive rearrangements about 87% or about 30% of the time in an earlier analysis of 450 to 600 of the donors. A group of highly shared sequence variants was considered likely to be a technical artifact of the sequencing pipeline.

V is cut back by 11 bases and J by 8 bases, with 22 bases in the junction unmatched. According to the germline V gene, CDR1 reads ENHRY and CDR2 reads SYGVKD. From cysteine to phenylalanine, the CDR3 is 18 amino acids long. The DNA shown is the 54-base CDR3, in frame from base 1. The cohort comprised hundreds of healthy bone marrow donors. At the time of sampling, all cohort members were nominally healthy, though unrecorded immune exposures were likely present. The donor tested CMV seronegative, placing the donor among the 300 to 450 seronegative members of the cohort. Each donor provided a peripheral blood sample, and peripheral blood mononuclear cells were used for TCR beta sequencing. The Qiagen DNeasy Blood Extraction Kit was used to extract genomic DNA from the blood cell samples. With respect to this clone: The target of this receptor is not known.

Library preparation employed the immunoSEQ multiplex PCR assay. For the multiplex PCR, a mixture combining 60 forward primers for TCR Vbeta segments and 13 reverse primers for TCR Jbeta segments was used. The CDR3 region of rearranged TCR beta genes was amplified from genomic DNA by a multiplex PCR assay. The Illumina HiSeq System was used to sequence the amplified TCR beta libraries as 87-base-pair reads. Per the source publication's procedure: A later analysis tallied tens of millions of unique TCR beta chains across the 666 repertoires, and some 10 million of those chains were shared by two or more donors. To remove PCR and sequencing errors, raw reads were error-corrected and collapsed into unique sequences using a nearest-neighbor algorithm that merged closely related sequences. CDR3 sequences were aligned to IMGT reference sequences to assign V, D and J gene segments. For a sequence to be retained, at least a six-nucleotide match to both a V gene segment and a J gene segment was required. Rearrangements were classified as productive when the CDR3 lacked stop codons and remained in frame with V and J, and all other rearrangements were classified as non-productive. CDR3 was defined according to IMGT convention as the region running from the second conserved V-encoded cysteine to the conserved J-encoded phenylalanine. The earlier analysis of about 620 of the donors excluded sequences that lacked an unambiguous match to a single V gene segment. In an earlier analysis of around 600 of the donors, V segments were called functional above 56.7% productive rearrangements and were called segregating when the between-donor standard deviation exceeded 5%. To diagnose cytomegalovirus status from the catalog of TCR beta chain sequences, a statistical classification framework was built. A later analysis assigned V and J genes by comparing TCR nucleotide sequences with IMGT/GENE-DB human TR gene sequences. A later analysis assigned CDR3 sequences and most-parsimonious VDJ recombination scenarios with the TCRdist pipeline. A later analysis defined each TCR beta chain by its CDR3 amino acid sequence plus V-gene family, and excluded reads lacking a unique V-gene family. As a way to deal with suspected cross-contamination and a sequencing artifact, a later analysis dropped more than 500 nucleotide sequences that were highly shared and had low generation probability. In a later analysis, a clonal expansion index for each public chain was calculated from normalized within-repertoire ranks of inferred template counts. In a later analysis, generation probabilities were computed using a VDJ recombination model fitted to out-of-frame rearrangements, and the results were checked against IGoR. In a later analysis, TCR-TCR, TCR-HLA and TCR-CMV co-occurrence was scored with hypergeometric tests, and a repertoire-size bias correction was applied to TCR pairs. In a later analysis, false discovery rates were estimated by permuting HLA or CMV assignments 20 times. In a later analysis, co-occurring TCRs were grouped with DBSCAN, and TCRdist sequence similarity was added when clustering was performed within HLA-allele-positive subsets. Co-occurrence clustering excluded repertoires with fewer than 30,000 or more than 120,000 public chains, plus five with anomalous nucleotide sharing. Here the immuneACCESS table is served through TCRdb, limited to in-frame sequences with V and J called. Missing clones are a known gap in these copies; in checked studies unresolved V genes cover under half, and the rest lacks a known reason. The V and J calls and clone size are taken from that table; D and trimming were inferred from the DNA. The sample table records approximately 110,000 clones. Jointly, the top ten make up approximately 0.93% of the sample.

This receptor chain uses TRBV10-3 and TRBJ2-1; TRBD2 matches 12 bases in the middle. What was sequenced was PBMCs. This TCR was sampled from a man between 18 and 35 years old in good health and CMV-seronegative. The base sequence is TGTGCCCCCTCCATCTGGCTAGCGGGAGGGCCAGCGGTGGATGAGCAGTTCTTC. Its protein is CAPSIWLAGGPAVDEQFF.